This is a list of T cell receptor beta chains from one sample in a study of blood T cell repertoires in COVID-19. Assay used: immunoSEQ multiplex PCR; TCRdb lists only in-frame clones, some missing. In the table there are about 170,000 clones, just under 85% of which are singletons. The sequencing input was peripheral blood. The receptors stem from an elderly woman with COVID-19, enrolled during active disease. The CDR3 runs from the conserved cysteine through the conserved F or W. D genes are given only for firm matches. The size of a clone is reported for some rows only, either as once, few or many, or as a class for expanded clones.

CDR3 DNA	CDR3 protein	D gene	V gene	J gene	CDR3 length	clone size
TGTGCCAGCAGCCTGCGCGGGGGAGAGGGGGCAGATACGCAGTATTTT	CASSLRGGEGADTQYF	.	TRBV3-1/TRBV3-2	TRBJ2-3	16	.
TGTGCCAGCAGCTCAAGCGGTCAAGAGACCCAGTACTTC	CASSSSGQETQYF	.	TRBV7-3	TRBJ2-5	13	.
TGTGCCAGCAGTAAGGGGGCGGCGTATTCACCCCTCCACTTT	CASSKGAAYSPLHF	TRBD1	TRBV5-4	TRBJ1-6	14	.
TGCGCCAGCAGCCCCGTAGCGGGGCCTAGCACAGATACGCAGTATTTT	CASSPVAGPSTDTQYF	TRBD2	TRBV5-1	TRBJ2-3	16	.
TGCGCCAGCAGCCAAGATGTTACGGGGTTCTACGAGCAGTACTTC	CASSQDVTGFYEQYF	.	TRBV4-1	TRBJ2-7	15	.
TGTGCCAGCAGTGAAGGACAGGACGCGGAGACCCAGTACTTC	CASSEGQDAETQYF	.	TRBV2	TRBJ2-5	14	.
TGTGCCAGCAGTAGAGACAGGGCTAATGAAAAACTGTTTTTT	CASSRDRANEKLFF	TRBD1	TRBV2	TRBJ1-4	14	.
TGTGCCAGCAGCCAGACAGGGGCAACTAATGAAAAACTGTTTTTT	CASSQTGATNEKLFF	TRBD1	TRBV3-1/TRBV3-2	TRBJ1-4	15	.
TGTGCCAGTAAAACAGGGGTCAATCAGCCCCAGCATTTT	CASKTGVNQPQHF	TRBD1	TRBV28	TRBJ1-5	13	few
TGTGCCAGCAGGGACAGGGCCTCGGGGGAAAAACTGTTTTTT	CASRDRASGEKLFF	TRBD1	TRBV2	TRBJ1-4	14	once
TGTGCCAGCAGCCAAGAGGGTGGCAGGGGGCGGTACACTGAAGCTTTCTTT	CASSQEGGRGRYTEAFF	TRBD1	TRBV14	TRBJ1-1	17	.
TGTGCCAGCAGCCGGGGACTCGAGACAGATACGCAGTATTTT	CASSRGLETDTQYF	.	TRBV3-1/TRBV3-2	TRBJ2-3	14	.
TGCGCCAGCAGTCAACCAGGAGGGGCCCCTCTACAAGAGACCCAGTACTTC	CASSQPGGAPLQETQYF	.	TRBV23-1	TRBJ2-5	17	few
TGTGCCAGCAGCTTCCATAGCACTGAAGCTTTCTTT	CASSFHSTEAFF	.	TRBV7-9	TRBJ1-1	12	.
TGTGCCACCAGCAGAGATCGGCAGGGGGGAGGCTACACCTTC	CATSRDRQGGGYTF	TRBD1	TRBV15	TRBJ1-2	14	.
TGTGCCATCAGGACAGGAGTAGGGGGCGAGGCGAACACTGAAGCTTTCTTT	CAIRTGVGGEANTEAFF	TRBD1	TRBV10-3	TRBJ1-1	17	.
TGTGCCACCACCCCTCCGGGGACAGACAGCAATCAGCCCCAGCATTTT	CATTPPGTDSNQPQHF	TRBD1	TRBV24-1	TRBJ1-5	16	.
TGTGCCAGCAGCACTCCGGGCTATGGCTACACCTTC	CASSTPGYGYTF	.	TRBV3-1/TRBV3-2	TRBJ1-2	12	.
TGTGCCAGCAGCCTACTGGACAGGGCCTATGGCTACACCTTC	CASSLLDRAYGYTF	TRBD1	TRBV4-2	TRBJ1-2	14	.
TGTGCCTTACAGCAGTCCGAGGGCCCGGGGGGCTACACCTTC	CALQQSEGPGGYTF	.	TRBV2	TRBJ1-2	14	.
TGTGCCAGTAGTATATTCTTCGGGGGTCGTGAAGCTTTCTTT	CASSIFFGGREAFF	.	TRBV19	TRBJ1-1	14	.
TGTGCCAGCAGCCACCGGGCCGGACACGGAAAACTGTTTTTT	CASSHRAGHGKLFF	.	TRBV3-1/TRBV3-2	TRBJ1-4	14	.
TGTGCCAGCAGCGCCACTTGGGACTCCAGGGGGGAGACCCAGTACTTC	CASSATWDSRGETQYF	.	TRBV9	TRBJ2-5	16	.
TGTGCCAGCAGCCCCCGGACTAGCGGGAGGAATGAGCAGTTCTTC	CASSPRTSGRNEQFF	TRBD2	TRBV5-4	TRBJ2-1	15	.
TGTGCCAGCTCCCCAGTGGCACCGGGACAATTTCACGAGCAGTACTTC	CASSPVAPGQFHEQYF	.	TRBV18	TRBJ2-7	16	.
TGTGCCAGTAGCAAATTCTCGGGACAGGGCTACGAGCAGTACTTC	CASSKFSGQGYEQYF	TRBD1	TRBV19	TRBJ2-7	15	.
TGTGCCAGTAGTAGGGAGGGCAGTTATACCGGGGAGCTGTTTTTT	CASSREGSYTGELFF	TRBD2	TRBV19	TRBJ2-2	15	once